This TCR beta chain was found in a study of vaccination and CD4 T cells after COVID-19. The wider study: The convalescents included six males and four females, and among them two were Hispanic while seven were Caucasian. Participants were given two doses of BNT162b2 or mRNA-1273 vaccine. Overlapping spike peptides served as the stimulus for the cells. These peptides came from SARS-CoV-2 and from the common cold coronaviruses HCoV-NL63, HCoV-OC43 and HCoV-229E.

In its sample, this clonotype was seen a few times. Its antigen is as yet unknown. The Oncomine TCR Beta short-read assay sequenced DNA from cultured CD4+ T cells. One entry per CDR3 protein results from TCRdb running MiXCR on the PCR reads. The sample contains 15,000 to 20,000 distinct CDR3 sequences, less than 60% of which appear only once. Treatment denoted: roughly nine-day PBMC culture with coronavirus spike peptide pools or control peptides (ViraFEST assay). Material: CD4+ T cells from blood, cultured in vitro, obtained before SARS-CoV-2 vaccination. The origin of this receptor is a human donor who had recovered from COVID-19.

The CDR3 region has the DNA TGCAGTGCCCCGACAGGGTTCGCTGAAGCTTTCTTT. Its protein is CSAPTGFAEAFF. The chain links TRBV20-1 to TRBJ1-1; 7 nucleotides align to TRBD1. CDR1 and CDR2 (germline): DFQATT, SNEGSKA (reference sequence). V lost 6 bases to trimming and J lost 6 bases; unmatched junction nucleotides: 7. This CDR3 has 12 residues.